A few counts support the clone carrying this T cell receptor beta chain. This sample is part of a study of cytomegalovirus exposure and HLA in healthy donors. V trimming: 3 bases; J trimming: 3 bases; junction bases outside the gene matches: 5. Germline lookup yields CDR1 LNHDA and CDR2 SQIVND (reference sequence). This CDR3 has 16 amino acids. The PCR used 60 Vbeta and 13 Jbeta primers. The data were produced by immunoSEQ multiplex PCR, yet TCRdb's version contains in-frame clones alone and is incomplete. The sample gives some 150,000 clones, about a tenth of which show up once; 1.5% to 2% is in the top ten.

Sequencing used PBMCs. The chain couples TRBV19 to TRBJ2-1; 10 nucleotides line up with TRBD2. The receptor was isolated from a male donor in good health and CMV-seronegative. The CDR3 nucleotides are TGTGCCAGTAGTATCTGGGCTAGCGGGAGCTACAATGAGCAGTTCTTC. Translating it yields CASSIWASGSYNEQFF.